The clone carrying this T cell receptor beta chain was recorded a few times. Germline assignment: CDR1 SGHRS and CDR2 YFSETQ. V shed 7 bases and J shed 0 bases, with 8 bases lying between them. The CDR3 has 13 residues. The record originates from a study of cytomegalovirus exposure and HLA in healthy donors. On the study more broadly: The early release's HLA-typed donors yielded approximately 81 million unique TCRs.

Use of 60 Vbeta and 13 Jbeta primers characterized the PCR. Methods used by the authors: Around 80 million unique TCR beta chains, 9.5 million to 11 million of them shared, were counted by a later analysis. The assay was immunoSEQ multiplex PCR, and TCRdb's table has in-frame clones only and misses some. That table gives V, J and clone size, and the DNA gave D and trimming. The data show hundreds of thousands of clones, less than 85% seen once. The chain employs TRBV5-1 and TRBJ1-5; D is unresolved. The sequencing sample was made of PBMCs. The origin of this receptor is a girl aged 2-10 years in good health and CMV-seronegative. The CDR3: CASSRDSNQPQHF. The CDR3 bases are TGCGCCAGCTCGAGGGATAGCAATCAGCCCCAGCATTTT. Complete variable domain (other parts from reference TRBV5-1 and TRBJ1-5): KAGVTQTPRYLIKTRGQQVTLSCSPISGHRSVSWYQQTPGQGLQFLFEYFSETQRNKGNFPGRFSGRQFSNSRSEMNVSTLELGDSALYLCASSRDSNQPQHFGDGTRLSIL.